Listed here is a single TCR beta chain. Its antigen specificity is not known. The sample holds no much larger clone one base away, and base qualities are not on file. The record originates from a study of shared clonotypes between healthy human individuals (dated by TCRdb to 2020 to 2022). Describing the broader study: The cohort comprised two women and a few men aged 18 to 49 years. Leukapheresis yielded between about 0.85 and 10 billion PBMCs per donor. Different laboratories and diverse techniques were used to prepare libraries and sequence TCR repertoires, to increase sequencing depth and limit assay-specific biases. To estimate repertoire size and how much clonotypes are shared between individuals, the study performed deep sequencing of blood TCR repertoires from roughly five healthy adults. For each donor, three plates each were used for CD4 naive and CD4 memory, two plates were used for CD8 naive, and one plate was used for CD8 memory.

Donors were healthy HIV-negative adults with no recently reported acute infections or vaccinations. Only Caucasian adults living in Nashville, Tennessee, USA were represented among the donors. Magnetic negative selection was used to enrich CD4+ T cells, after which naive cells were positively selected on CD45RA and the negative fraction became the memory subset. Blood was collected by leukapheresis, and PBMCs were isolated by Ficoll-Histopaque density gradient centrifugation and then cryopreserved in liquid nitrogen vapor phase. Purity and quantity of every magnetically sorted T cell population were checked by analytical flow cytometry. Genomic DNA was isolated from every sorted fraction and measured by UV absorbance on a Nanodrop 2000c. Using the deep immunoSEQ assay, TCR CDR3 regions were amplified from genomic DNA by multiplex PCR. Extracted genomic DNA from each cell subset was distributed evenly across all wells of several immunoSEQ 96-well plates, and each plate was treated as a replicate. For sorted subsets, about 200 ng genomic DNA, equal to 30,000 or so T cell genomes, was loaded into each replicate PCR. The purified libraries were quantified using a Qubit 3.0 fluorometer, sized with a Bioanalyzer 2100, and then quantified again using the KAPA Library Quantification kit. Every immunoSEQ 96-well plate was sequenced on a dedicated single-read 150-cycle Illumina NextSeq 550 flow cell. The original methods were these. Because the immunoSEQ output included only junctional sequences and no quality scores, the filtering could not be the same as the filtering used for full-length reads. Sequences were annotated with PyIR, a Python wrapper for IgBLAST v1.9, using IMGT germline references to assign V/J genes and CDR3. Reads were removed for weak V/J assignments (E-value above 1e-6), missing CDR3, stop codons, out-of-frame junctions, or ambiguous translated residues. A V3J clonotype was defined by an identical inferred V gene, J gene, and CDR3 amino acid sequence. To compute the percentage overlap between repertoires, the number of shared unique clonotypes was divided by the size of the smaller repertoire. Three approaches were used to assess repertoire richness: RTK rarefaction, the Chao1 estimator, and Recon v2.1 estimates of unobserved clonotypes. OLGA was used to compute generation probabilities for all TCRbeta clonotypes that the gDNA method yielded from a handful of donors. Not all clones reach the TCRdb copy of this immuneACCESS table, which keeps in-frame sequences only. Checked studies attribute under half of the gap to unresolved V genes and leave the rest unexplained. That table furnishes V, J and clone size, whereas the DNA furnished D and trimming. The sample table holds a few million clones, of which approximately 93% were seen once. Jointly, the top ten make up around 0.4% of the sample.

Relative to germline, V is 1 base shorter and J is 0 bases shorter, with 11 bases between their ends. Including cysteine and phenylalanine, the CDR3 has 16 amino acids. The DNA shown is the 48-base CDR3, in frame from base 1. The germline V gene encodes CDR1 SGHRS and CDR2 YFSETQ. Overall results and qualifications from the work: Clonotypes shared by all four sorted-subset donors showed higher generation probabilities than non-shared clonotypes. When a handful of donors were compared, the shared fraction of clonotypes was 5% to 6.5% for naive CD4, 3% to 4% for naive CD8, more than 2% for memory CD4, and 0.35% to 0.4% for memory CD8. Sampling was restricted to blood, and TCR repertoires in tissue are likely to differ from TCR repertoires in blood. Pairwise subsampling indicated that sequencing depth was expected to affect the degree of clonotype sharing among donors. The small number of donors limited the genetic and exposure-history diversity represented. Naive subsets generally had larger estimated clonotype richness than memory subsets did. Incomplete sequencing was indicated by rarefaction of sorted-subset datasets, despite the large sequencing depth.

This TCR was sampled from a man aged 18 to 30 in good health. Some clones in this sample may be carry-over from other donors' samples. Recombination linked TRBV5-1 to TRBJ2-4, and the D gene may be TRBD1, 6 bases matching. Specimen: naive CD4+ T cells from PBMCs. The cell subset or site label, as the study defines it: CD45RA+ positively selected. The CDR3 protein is CASSLQTGLAKNIQYF. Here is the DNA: TGCGCCAGCAGCTTGCAGACAGGCTTAGCCAAAAACATTCAGTACTTC.